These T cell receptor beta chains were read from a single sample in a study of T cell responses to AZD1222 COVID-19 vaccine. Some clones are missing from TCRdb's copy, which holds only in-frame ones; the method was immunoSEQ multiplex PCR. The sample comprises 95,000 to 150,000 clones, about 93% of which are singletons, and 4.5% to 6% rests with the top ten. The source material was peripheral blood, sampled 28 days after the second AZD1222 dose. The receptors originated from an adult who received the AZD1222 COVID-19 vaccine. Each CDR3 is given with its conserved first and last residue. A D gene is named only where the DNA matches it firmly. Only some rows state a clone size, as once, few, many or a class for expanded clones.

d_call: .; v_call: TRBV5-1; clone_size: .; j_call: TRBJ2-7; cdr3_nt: TGCGCCAGCAGCCAGACTGGACTAACCTCCTACGAGCAGTACTTC; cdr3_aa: CASSQTGLTSYEQYF
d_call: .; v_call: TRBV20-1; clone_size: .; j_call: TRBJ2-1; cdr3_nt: TGCAGTGCTAGTTGGCTAAATGAGCAGTTCTTC; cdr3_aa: CSASWLNEQFF
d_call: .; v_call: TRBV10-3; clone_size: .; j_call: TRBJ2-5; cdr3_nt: TGTGCCCAAGAGACCCAGTACTTC; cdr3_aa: CAQETQYF
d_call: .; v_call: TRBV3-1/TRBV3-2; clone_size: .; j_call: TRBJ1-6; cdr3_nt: TGTGCCAGCAGCCAAGATAGGGCAGCTATTAATAATTCACCCCTCCACTTT; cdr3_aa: CASSQDRAAINNSPLHF
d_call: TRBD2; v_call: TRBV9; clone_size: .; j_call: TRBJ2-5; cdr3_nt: TGTGCCAGCAGCTGGGGGACTAGCGGGGTGGAGACCCAGTACTTC; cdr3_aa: CASSWGTSGVETQYF
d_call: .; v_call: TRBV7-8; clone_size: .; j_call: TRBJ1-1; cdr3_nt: TGTGCCAGCAGCTCAAGGTTGAGCACTGAAGCTTTCTTT; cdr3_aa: CASSSRLSTEAFF
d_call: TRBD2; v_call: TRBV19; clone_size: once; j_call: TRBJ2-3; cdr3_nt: TGTGCCAGTAGTATTTCCGGGACTAGCGGGGCTGGAGATACGCAGTATTTT; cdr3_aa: CASSISGTSGAGDTQYF
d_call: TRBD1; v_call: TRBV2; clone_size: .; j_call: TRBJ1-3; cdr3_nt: TGTGCCAGCAGAGAACAGGGGCCAACGTTGCCCATATATTTT; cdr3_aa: CASREQGPTLPIYF
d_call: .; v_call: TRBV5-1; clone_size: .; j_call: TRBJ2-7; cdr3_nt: TGCGCCAGCAGCGTGGGACAAAGGAGCTCCTACGAGCAGTACTTC; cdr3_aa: CASSVGQRSSYEQYF
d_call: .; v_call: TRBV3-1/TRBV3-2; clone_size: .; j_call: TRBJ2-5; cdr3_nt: TGTGCCAGCAGCCAAGATCTGCTCGGGGAAGAGACCCAGTACTTC; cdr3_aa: CASSQDLLGEETQYF
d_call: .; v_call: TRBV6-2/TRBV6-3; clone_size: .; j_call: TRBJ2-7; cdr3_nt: TGTGCCAGCAGCCCTCGCCGTGGGTCCTACGAGCAGTACTTC; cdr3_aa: CASSPRRGSYEQYF
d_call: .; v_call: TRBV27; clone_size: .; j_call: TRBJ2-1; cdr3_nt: TGTGCCAGCAGTTTTTCAGGGAATGGCAATGAGCAGTTCTTC; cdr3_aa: CASSFSGNGNEQFF
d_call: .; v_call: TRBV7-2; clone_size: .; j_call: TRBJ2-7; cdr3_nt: TGTGCCAGCAGCTTAGATTACAGGCGTTCCTACGAGCAGTACTTC; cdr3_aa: CASSLDYRRSYEQYF
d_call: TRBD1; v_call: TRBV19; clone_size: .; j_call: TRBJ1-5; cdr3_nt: TGTGCCAGTAGTATGCTGGCAGGGGGCCGACGAAATCAGCCCCAGCATTTT; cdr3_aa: CASSMLAGGRRNQPQHF
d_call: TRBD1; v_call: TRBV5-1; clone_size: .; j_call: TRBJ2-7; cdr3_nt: TGCGCCAGCAGCTCCAAATTCGGGACAGGACACTACGAGCAGTACTTC; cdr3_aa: CASSSKFGTGHYEQYF
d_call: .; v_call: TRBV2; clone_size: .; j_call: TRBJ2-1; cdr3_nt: TGTGCCAGCAGACCCCCTTACCAGTACAATGAGCAGTTCTTC; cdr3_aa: CASRPPYQYNEQFF
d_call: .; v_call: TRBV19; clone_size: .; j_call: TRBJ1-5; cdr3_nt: TGTGCCAGTAGTATAGGACACGCACCCAATCAGCCCCAGCATTTT; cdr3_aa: CASSIGHAPNQPQHF
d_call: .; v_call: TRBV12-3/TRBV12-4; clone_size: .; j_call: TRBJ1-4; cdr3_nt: TGTGCCAGCAGTTTGGGGGCGGACGAAAAACTGTTTTTT; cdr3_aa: CASSLGADEKLFF
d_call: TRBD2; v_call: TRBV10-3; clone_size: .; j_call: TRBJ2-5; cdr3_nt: TGTGCCATCAGCGGGATAGCTAGCGGAGCCCGGGAGACCCAGTACTTC; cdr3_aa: CAISGIASGARETQYF
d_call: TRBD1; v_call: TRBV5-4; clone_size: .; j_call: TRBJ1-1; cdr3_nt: TGTGCCAGCAGCTCCCCGACAGGGATGAACACTGAAGCTTTCTTT; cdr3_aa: CASSSPTGMNTEAFF
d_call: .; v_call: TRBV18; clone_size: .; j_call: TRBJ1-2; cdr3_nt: TGTGCCAGCTCACCCCTAACCGGGACCTCTAACTATGGCTACACCTTC; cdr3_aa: CASSPLTGTSNYGYTF
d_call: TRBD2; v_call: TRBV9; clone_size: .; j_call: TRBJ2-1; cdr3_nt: TGTGCCAGCAGCGTAGTTGCTAGCGGGAGAAATGAGCAGTTCTTC; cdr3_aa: CASSVVASGRNEQFF
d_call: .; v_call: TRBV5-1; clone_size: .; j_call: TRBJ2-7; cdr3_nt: TGCGCCAGCAGCTTGGACAGGTTAAGGGGCTCCTACGAGCAGTACTTC; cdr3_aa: CASSLDRLRGSYEQYF